Sequencing of this T cell receptor (beta chain) was carried out in a study of identical twins. One entry per CDR3 protein, called by TCRdb with MiXCR from the 5' RACE reads. The repertoire includes about 790,000 distinct CDR3 sequences, roughly 18% of them detected once, and over 10% sits in the top ten. This clonotype was seen just once. CDR1 and CDR2 (germline): SGHAT, FQDESV (reference sequence). This CDR3 contains 18 residues. The ends were cut back, 2 bases at V and 5 bases at J, with 22 bases in the middle. The sample was also linked to a second study, of T cells expressing NK-cell markers. Per that study: Several experiments confined sorting to alpha-beta TCR T cells with an anti-gamma-delta TCR antibody.

The rearrangement joins TRBV11-1 to TRBJ2-1, with a tentative D call TRBD1 (6 bases). The sample consisted of PBMCs. This TCR derives from a young woman in good health. The CDR3 here is CASSLRGSGRKFNNEQFF. The CDR3 DNA sequence: TGTGCCAGCAGCTTAAGGGGGTCAGGGAGAAAGTTTAACAATGAGCAGTTCTTC.